This is a list of T cell receptor beta chains from one sample in a study of T-cell memory formation after mild COVID-19. TCRdb re-derived calls from the 5' RACE reads in MiXCR, one entry per CDR3 protein. The data contain some 150,000 distinct CDR3 sequences, 6% of them singletons. The source material was PBMCs or a T cell subset sorted from them (not recorded which). The source is an adult woman who had mild COVID-19 (a few samples of this study predate the infection). Cell type and time point are not known. CDR3s include the opening cysteine and the closing phenylalanine or tryptophan. A D gene is named only where the DNA matches it firmly. Some rows mark clone size as missing; the rest say once, few, many or name a class of expanded clone.

clone_size j_call d_call v_call cdr3_aa cdr3_nt
many TRBJ1-5 NA TRBV2 CASSEAAGVGPQHF TGTGCCAGCAGTGAAGCAGCTGGCGTAGGGCCCCAGCATTTT
many TRBJ1-5 TRBD1 TRBV6-5 CASSPDRGPQPQHF TGTGCCAGCAGTCCGGACAGGGGGCCACAGCCCCAGCATTTT
many TRBJ1-2 NA TRBV4-1 CASSKDTGGGYTF TGCGCCAGCAGCAAAGATACCGGGGGTGGCTACACCTTC
few TRBJ1-1 NA TRBV12-3/TRBV12-4 CASTSGARTEAFF TGTGCCAGCACCTCGGGGGCCCGCACTGAAGCTTTCTTT
many TRBJ2-3 NA TRBV5-1 CASSLGAVGSTDTQYF TGCGCCAGCAGCTTGGGCGCGGTGGGCTCCACAGATACGCAGTATTTT
few TRBJ2-1 TRBD2 TRBV11-3 CASSPSSGRRYEQFF TGTGCCAGCAGCCCGTCTAGCGGGAGGCGCTATGAGCAGTTCTTC
few TRBJ1-1 NA TRBV7-9 CASSKGLSNTEAFF TGTGCCAGCAGCAAGGGACTCTCGAACACTGAAGCTTTCTTT
few TRBJ1-4 TRBD1 TRBV6-5 CASSRQGRGKLFF TGTGCCAGCAGTCGACAGGGGCGAGGAAAACTGTTTTTT
few TRBJ2-1 TRBD2 TRBV12-3/TRBV12-4 CASSLPGKRGRNEQFF TGTGCCAGCAGTTTACCGGGGAAGCGGGGGAGGAATGAGCAGTTCTTC
NA TRBJ1-1 NA TRBV6-2/TRBV6-3 CASSYGPGTEAFF TGTGCCAGCAGTTATGGGCCGGGTACTGAAGCTTTCTTT
many TRBJ2-5 NA TRBV7-6 CASSLRREPQETQYF TGTGCCAGCAGCTTAAGAAGGGAGCCACAAGAGACCCAGTACTTC
NA TRBJ2-3 NA TRBV5-4 CASRIDGRSTDTQYF TGTGCCAGCAGGATTGACGGTAGATCCACAGATACGCAGTATTTT
many TRBJ1-5 NA TRBV7-8 CASSSDGANSNQPQHF TGTGCCAGCAGCTCCGATGGGGCAAATAGCAATCAGCCCCAGCATTTT
NA TRBJ2-2 NA TRBV11-3 CASSYGNTGELFF TGTGCCAGCAGCTATGGGAACACCGGGGAGCTGTTTTTT
few TRBJ2-1 TRBD2 TRBV18 CASSPLSSGGQYNEQFF TGTGCCAGCTCACCACTGTCTAGCGGGGGTCAATACAATGAGCAGTTCTTC
many TRBJ1-1 TRBD1 TRBV9 CASSVLHTGETEAFF TGTGCCAGCAGCGTACTTCATACAGGGGAGACTGAAGCTTTCTTT
few TRBJ2-1 NA TRBV4-1 CASSPIPRDPNEQFF TGCGCCAGCAGCCCGATCCCCCGGGACCCCAATGAGCAGTTCTTC
NA TRBJ2-3 NA TRBV15 CATGEFTDTQYF TGTGCCACCGGCGAGTTCACAGATACGCAGTATTTT
NA TRBJ2-1 NA TRBV18 CASSPSETFPFREQFF TGTGCCAGCTCACCTTCGGAGACTTTCCCCTTCCGGGAGCAGTTCTTC
few TRBJ2-1 TRBD2 TRBV7-2 CASSLISGRVSYNEQFF TGTGCCAGCAGCTTAATTAGCGGGAGGGTCTCCTACAATGAGCAGTTCTTC
many TRBJ1-1 NA TRBV7-9 CASSTKPNGQTDTEAFF TGTGCCAGCAGCACGAAGCCCAACGGACAGACGGACACTGAAGCTTTCTTT
NA TRBJ1-4 NA TRBV18 CASSPGAGEKLFF TGTGCCAGCTCACCAGGGGCGGGTGAAAAACTGTTTTTT
many TRBJ1-1 TRBD1 TRBV27 CASTRTGGYTEAFF TGTGCCAGCACCAGGACAGGGGGCTACACTGAAGCTTTCTTT
NA TRBJ1-1 TRBD1 TRBV19 CASSPRQGARNTEAFF TGTGCCAGTAGTCCTCGACAGGGGGCCCGGAACACTGAAGCTTTCTTT
NA TRBJ1-3 NA TRBV11-2 CASRPAGVWGNTIYF TGTGCCAGCAGGCCGGCAGGAGTGTGGGGAAACACCATATATTTT
many TRBJ2-7 TRBD2 TRBV4-2 CASSQVTSGSPYEQYF TGTGCCAGCAGCCAAGTCACTAGCGGGAGTCCCTACGAGCAGTACTTC
NA TRBJ1-1 NA TRBV20-1 CSARNIGAFF TGCAGTGCCAGGAATATCGGAGCTTTCTTT
many TRBJ2-7 TRBD2 TRBV5-1 CASSSGLAGSEQYF TGCGCCAGCAGCTCGGGACTAGCGGGATCCGAGCAGTACTTC
many TRBJ2-3 NA TRBV9 CASSVVTSGATDTQYF TGTGCCAGCAGCGTAGTAACGTCGGGGGCCACAGATACGCAGTATTTT
few TRBJ2-7 TRBD2 TRBV11-2 CASRGGGSSYEQYF TGTGCCAGCAGAGGAGGCGGGAGCTCCTACGAGCAGTACTTC
NA TRBJ2-5 NA TRBV29-1 CSVSWEGRGKTQYF TGCAGCGTCTCGTGGGAAGGCCGCGGGAAGACCCAGTACTTC
many TRBJ2-2 TRBD1 TRBV20-1 CSAQGAWSTGELFF TGCAGTGCTCAGGGGGCTTGGAGTACCGGGGAGCTGTTTTTT
many TRBJ2-7 TRBD1 TRBV7-2 CASSGQGIYEQYF TGTGCCAGCAGCGGACAGGGAATCTACGAGCAGTACTTC
few TRBJ2-5 TRBD2 TRBV24-1 CATSVGGVSHQETQYF TGTGCCACCAGTGTTGGGGGGGTCAGCCACCAAGAGACCCAGTACTTC
many TRBJ1-1 NA TRBV9 CASSVEGMGLGTEAFF TGTGCCAGCAGCGTAGAAGGGATGGGCCTGGGCACTGAAGCTTTCTTT
NA TRBJ2-1 NA TRBV29-1 CSVEAEQFF TGCAGCGTTGAGGCTGAGCAGTTCTTC
NA TRBJ1-1 NA TRBV24-1 CATSDFFRAFF TGTGCCACCAGTGATTTCTTTCGAGCTTTCTTT
few TRBJ1-1 NA TRBV20-1 CSARGGGWTEAFF TGCAGTGCTAGAGGAGGCGGGTGGACTGAAGCTTTCTTT
few TRBJ2-7 TRBD2 TRBV7-8 CASSLASSGGHEQYF TGTGCCAGCAGCTTAGCCTCTAGCGGGGGTCACGAGCAGTACTTC
many TRBJ2-1 NA TRBV7-9 CASSPTTGAIERFF TGTGCCAGCAGCCCGACTACCGGGGCGATCGAACGGTTCTTC
few TRBJ1-1 NA TRBV5-1 CASSGRRGDTEAFF TGCGCCAGCAGCGGTCGGAGGGGCGACACTGAAGCTTTCTTT
few TRBJ1-1 NA TRBV29-1 CSVEEAATNTEAFF TGCAGCGTTGAAGAGGCGGCAACGAACACTGAAGCTTTCTTT